The entry that follows covers one TCR beta chain sequence. The CDR3 contains 18 residues. The germline CDR1 and CDR2 sequences are SGDLS and YYNGEE. Trimming left V 0 bases short and J 1 base short, with 19 bases between. This record comes from a study of T cells after posttransplantation cyclophosphamide. Method: immunoSEQ multiplex PCR; TCRdb's copy keeps in-frame clones and lacks some. The sample yields about 7,300 clones, approximately 92% seen once. The sequenced material came from CD4+ T cells sorted from blood. The origin of this receptor is a woman in her forties or fifties in good health and a related stem cell transplant donor. The V gene is TRBV9, the J gene TRBJ1-1, with D possibly matching TRBD1 (5 bases). The CDR3 is CASSVERGPRGENTEAFF. The CDR3 DNA reads as TGTGCCAGCAGCGTAGAGAGGGGACCCCGGGGGGAGAACACTGAAGCTTTCTTT. The full variable domain, with the rest looked up from reference TRBV9 and TRBJ1-1, is DSGVTQTPKHLITATGQRVTLRCSPRSGDLSVYWYQQSLDQGLQFLIQYYNGEERAKGNILERFSAQQFPDLHSELNLSSLELGDSALYFCASSVERGPRGENTEAFFGQGTRLTVV.